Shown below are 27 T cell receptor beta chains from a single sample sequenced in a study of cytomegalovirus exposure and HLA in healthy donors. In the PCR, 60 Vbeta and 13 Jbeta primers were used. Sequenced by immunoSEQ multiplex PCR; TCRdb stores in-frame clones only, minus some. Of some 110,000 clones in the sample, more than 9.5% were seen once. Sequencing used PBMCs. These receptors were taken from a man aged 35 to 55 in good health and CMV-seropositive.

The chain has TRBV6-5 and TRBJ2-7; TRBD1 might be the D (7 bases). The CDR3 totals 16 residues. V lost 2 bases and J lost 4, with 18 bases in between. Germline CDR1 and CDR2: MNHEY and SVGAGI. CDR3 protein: CASSYAGRGAVYEQYF. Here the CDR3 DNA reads TGTGCCAGCAGTTACGCGGGCAGGGGGGCGGTATACGAGCAGTACTTC.

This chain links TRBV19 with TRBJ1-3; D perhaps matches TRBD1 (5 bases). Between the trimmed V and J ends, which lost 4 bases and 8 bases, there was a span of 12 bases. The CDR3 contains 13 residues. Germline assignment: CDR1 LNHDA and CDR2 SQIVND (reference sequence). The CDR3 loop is CASSTQGQDTIYF. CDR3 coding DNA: TGTGCCAGTAGTACCCAGGGTCAAGACACCATATATTTT.

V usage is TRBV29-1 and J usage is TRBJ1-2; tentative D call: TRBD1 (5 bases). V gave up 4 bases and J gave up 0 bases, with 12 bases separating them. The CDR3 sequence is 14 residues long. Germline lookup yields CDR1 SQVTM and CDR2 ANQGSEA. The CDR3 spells CSVVLGATNYGYTF. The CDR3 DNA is TGCAGCGTTGTTCTTGGGGCGACTAACTATGGCTACACCTTC.

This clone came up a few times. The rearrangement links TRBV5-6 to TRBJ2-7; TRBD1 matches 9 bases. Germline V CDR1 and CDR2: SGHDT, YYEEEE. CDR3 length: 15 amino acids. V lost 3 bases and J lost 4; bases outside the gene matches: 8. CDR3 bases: TGTGCCAGCAGCTCGCGGACAGGGGTTGTATACGAGCAGTACTTC. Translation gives CASSSRTGVVYEQYF. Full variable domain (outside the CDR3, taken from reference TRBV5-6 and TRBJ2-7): DAGVTQSPTHLIKTRGQQVTLRCSPKSGHDTVSWYQQALGQGPQFIFQYYEEEERQRGNFPDRFSGHQFPNYSSELNVNALLLGDSALYLCASSSRTGVVYEQYFGPGTRLTVT.

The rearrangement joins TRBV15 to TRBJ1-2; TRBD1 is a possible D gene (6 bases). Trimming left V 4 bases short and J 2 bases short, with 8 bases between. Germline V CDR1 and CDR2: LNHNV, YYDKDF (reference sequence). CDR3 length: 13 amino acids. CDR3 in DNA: TGTGCCACCAGCATTGGGACAAACTATGGCTACACCTTC. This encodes CATSIGTNYGYTF.

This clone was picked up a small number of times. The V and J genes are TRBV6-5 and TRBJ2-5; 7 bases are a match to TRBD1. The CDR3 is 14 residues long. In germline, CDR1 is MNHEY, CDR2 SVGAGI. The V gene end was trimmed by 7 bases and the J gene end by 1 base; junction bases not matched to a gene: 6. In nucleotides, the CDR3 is TGTGCCAGCAAACGGGGACAGCTCCAAGAGACCCAGTACTTC. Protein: CASKRGQLQETQYF.

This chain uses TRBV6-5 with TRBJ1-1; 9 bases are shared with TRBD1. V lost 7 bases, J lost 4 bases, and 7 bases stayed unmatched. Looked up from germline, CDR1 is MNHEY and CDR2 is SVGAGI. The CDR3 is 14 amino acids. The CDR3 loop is CASNRRTGVTEAFF. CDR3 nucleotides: TGTGCCAGCAACCGACGGACAGGGGTCACTGAAGCTTTCTTT.

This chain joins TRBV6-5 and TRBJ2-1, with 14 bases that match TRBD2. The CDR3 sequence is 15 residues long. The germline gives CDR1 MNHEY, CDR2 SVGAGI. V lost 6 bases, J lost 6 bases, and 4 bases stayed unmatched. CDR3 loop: CASSLTSGRANEQFF. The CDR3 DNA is TGTGCCAGCAGCTTGACTAGCGGGAGGGCCAATGAGCAGTTCTTC.

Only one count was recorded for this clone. As DNA, the CDR3 is TGTGCCAGCAGCGGTCGACTAGCGGATTACAATGAGCAGTTCTTC. Its protein is CASSGRLADYNEQFF. The chain joins TRBV6-1 to TRBJ2-1, with 9 bases lining up with TRBD2. This CDR3 is 15 amino acids long. CDR1 is MNHNS and CDR2 is SASEGT in the germline V gene. J was trimmed by 4 bases and V by 6 bases; bases with no gene match: 7.

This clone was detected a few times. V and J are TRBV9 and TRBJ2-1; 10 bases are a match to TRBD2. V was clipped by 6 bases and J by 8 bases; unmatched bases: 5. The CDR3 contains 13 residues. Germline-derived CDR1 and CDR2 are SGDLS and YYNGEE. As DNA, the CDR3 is TGTGCCAGCAACAGCGGGAGGGAAGATGAGCAGTTCTTC. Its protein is CASNSGREDEQFF.

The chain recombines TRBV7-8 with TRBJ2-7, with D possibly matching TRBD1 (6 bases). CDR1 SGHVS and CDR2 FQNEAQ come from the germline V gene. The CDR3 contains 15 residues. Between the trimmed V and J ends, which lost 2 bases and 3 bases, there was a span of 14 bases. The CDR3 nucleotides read TGTGCCAGCAGCTTATTAGGGGGAACAGTCTACGAGCAGTACTTC. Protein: CASSLLGGTVYEQYF.

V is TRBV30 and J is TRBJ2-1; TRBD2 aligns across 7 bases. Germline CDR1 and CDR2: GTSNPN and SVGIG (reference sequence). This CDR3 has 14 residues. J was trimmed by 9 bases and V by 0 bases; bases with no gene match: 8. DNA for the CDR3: TGTGCCTGGAGTGTGGGGCTAGCGGTGAGTGAGCAGTTCTTC. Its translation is CAWSVGLAVSEQFF. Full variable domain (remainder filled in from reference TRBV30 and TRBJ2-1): SQTIHQWPATLVQPVGSPLSLECTVEGTSNPNLYWYRQAAGRGLQLLFYSVGIGQISSEVPQNLSASRPQDRQFILSSKKLLLSDSGFYLCAWSVGLAVSEQFFGPGTRLTVL.

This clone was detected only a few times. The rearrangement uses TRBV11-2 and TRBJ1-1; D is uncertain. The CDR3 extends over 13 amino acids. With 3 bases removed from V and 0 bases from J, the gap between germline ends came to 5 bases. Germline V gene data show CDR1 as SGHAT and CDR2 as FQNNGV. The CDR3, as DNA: TGTGCCAGCAGCTTTGGCTTGAACACTGAAGCTTTCTTT. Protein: CASSFGLNTEAFF.

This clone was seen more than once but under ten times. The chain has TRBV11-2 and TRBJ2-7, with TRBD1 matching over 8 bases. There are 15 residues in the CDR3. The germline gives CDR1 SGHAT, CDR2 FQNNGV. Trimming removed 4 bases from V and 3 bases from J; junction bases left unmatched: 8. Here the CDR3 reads CASSWTGTGVYEQYF. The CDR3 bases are TGTGCCAGCAGCTGGACCGGGACAGGCGTCTACGAGCAGTACTTC.

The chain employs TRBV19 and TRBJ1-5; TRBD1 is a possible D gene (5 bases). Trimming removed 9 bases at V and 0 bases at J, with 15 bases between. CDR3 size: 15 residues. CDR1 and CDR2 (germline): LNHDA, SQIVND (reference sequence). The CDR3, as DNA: TGTGCCAGCGCCCGCGGCAGGGATAGCAATCAGCCCCAGCATTTT. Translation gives CASARGRDSNQPQHF.

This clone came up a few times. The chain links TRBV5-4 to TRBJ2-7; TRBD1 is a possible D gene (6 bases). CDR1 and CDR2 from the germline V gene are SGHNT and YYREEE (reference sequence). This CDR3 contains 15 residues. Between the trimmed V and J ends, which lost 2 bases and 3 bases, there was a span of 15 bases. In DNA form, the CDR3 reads TGTGCCAGCAGCTTACCAAACAGGGCGTTCTACGAGCAGTACTTC. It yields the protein CASSLPNRAFYEQYF.

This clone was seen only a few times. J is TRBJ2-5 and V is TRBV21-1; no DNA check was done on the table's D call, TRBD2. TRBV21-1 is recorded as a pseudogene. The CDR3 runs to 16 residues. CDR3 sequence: CASSKARLAGFETQYF. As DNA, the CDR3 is TGTGCCAGCAGCAAAGCTCGATTAGCGGGCTTTGAGACCCAGTACTTC.

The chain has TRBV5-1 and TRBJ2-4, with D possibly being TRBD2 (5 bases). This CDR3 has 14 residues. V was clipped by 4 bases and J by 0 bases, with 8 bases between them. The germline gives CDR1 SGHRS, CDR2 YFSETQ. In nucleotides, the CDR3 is TGCGCCAGCAGCATTAGCGAAGCCAAAAACATTCAGTACTTC. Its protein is CASSISEAKNIQYF.

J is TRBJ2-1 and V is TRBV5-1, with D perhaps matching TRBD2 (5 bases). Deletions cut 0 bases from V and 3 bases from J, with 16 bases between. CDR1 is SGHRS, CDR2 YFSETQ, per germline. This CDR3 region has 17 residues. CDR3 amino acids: CASSLGYTNRGYNEQFF. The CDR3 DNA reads TGCGCCAGCAGCTTGGGTTATACGAATCGGGGCTACAATGAGCAGTTCTTC.

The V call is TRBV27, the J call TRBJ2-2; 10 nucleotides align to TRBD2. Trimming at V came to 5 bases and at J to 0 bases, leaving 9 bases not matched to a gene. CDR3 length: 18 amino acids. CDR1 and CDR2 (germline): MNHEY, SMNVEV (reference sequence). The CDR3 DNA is TGTGCCAGCAGTCGCCGCAGCGGGAGGGACGCGAACACCGGGGAGCTGTTTTTT. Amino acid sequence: CASSRRSGRDANTGELFF.

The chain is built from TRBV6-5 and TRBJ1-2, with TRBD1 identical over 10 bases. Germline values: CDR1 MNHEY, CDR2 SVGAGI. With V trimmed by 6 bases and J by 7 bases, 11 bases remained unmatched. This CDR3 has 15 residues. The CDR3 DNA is TGTGCCAGCAGCAAGACCCCGACAGGGGGCTCTGGCTACACCTTC. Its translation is CASSKTPTGGSGYTF.

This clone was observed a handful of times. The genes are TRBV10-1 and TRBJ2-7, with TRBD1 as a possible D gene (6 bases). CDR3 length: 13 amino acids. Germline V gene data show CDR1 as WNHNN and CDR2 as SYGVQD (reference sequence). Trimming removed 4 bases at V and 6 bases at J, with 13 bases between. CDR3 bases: TGCGCCAGCAGTGCGACACAGGGTTTCGAGCAGTACTTC. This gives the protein CASSATQGFEQYF.

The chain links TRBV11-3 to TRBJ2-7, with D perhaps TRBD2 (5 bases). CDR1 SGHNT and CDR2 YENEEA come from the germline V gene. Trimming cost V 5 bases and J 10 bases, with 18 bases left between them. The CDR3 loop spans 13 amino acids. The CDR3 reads CASSRSAGLHQYF. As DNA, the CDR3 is TGTGCCAGCAGCCGTAGCGCCGGACTGCACCAGTACTTC. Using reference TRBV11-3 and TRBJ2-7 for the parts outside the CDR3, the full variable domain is EAGVVQSPRYKIIEKKQPVAFWCNPISGHNTLYWYLQNLGQGPELLIRYENEEAVDDSQLPKDRFSAERLKGVDSTLKIQPAELGDSAVYLCASSRSAGLHQYFGPGTRLTVT.

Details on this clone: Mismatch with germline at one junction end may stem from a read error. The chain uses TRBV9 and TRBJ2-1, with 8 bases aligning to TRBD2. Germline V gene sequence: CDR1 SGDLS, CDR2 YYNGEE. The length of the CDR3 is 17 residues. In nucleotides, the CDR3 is TGTGCCAGCAGCGTAGGTGAAGGGACTAGGAGATACAGTGAGCAGTTCTTC. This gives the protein CASSVGEGTRRYSEQFF.

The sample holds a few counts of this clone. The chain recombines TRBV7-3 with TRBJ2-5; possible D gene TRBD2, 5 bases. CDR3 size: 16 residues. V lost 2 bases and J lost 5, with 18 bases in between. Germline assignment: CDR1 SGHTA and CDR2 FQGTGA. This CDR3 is CASSLEGDPSRETQYF. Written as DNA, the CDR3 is TGTGCCAGCAGCTTAGAGGGCGACCCTAGCAGGGAGACCCAGTACTTC.

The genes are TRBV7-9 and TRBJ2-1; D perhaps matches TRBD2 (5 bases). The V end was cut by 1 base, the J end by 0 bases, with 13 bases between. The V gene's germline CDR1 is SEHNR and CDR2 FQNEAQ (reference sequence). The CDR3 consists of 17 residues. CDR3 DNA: TGTGCCAGCAGCTTAGGGACGGTGGGGAGCTCCTACAATGAGCAGTTCTTC. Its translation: CASSLGTVGSSYNEQFF.

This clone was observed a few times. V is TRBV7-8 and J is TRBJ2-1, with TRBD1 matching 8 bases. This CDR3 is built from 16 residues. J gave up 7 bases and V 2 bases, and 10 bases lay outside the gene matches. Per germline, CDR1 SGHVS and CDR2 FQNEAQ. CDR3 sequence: CASSLQGATIRNEQFF. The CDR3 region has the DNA TGTGCCAGCAGCTTACAGGGGGCCACGATTAGGAATGAGCAGTTCTTC.